This T cell receptor beta chain appears in the sequencing data of a study of CD8+ T cells in alopecia areata (dated by TCRdb to 2016 to 2018). Looking at the study overall: The treated patients took part in an open-label pilot trial in which moderate-to-severe alopecia areata was treated with oral tofacitinib at 5 to 10 mg twice daily. Scalp clonality was compared across normal scalp (n=4), patchy alopecia areata scalp (n=8), and alopecia totalis/universalis scalp (n=8). Patients stayed on tofacitinib for 6 to 18 months and then had 6 months of follow-up off drug so that delayed response and recurrence could be assessed. Biopsies were taken from tofacitinib-treated patients at baseline and again at 4 and 24 weeks into treatment, and several of those patients also had a later scalp biopsy. RNA was extracted with the PAXgene miRNA kit for fixed scalp, the miRNeasy kit for PBMCs, and the RNeasy kit for mouse skin. immunoSEQ multiplex PCR using 35 Vbeta forward primers and 13 Jbeta reverse primers was used to amplify TCRbeta CDR3 regions. Human TCRbeta sequencing covered scalp tissue and sorted CD4+ and CD8+ peripheral blood T cells from patchy and totalis/universalis alopecia areata patients and healthy controls. The study used high-throughput TCRbeta sequencing to examine T cell clonal expansion in alopecia areata, in both the C3H/HeJ mouse model and human patients. Study-level results and caveats: Compared with normal scalp, lesional scalp, particularly in alopecia totalis/universalis, had higher clonality and more expanded CD8+ clones, which suggests antigenic drive. Unlike mouse skin, where gammadelta T cells dominate, normal human skin contains resident alphabeta T cells that get sequenced too, which complicates analysis of the scalp TCR repertoire. Compared with mice, TCR sequences shared between patients were less clear, possibly partly because of HLA diversity across the patient population.

Libraries came from the immunoSEQ multiplex PCR assay. For TCR sequencing, RNA was extracted from every sample and reverse transcribed into cDNA to serve as template. SuperScript III was used for first-strand cDNA synthesis, primed with a 2:1 mix of oligo-dT and random hexamers. A synthetic immune receptor repertoire was used to assess amplification bias, and residual bias was removed computationally. In the paper's pipeline: Raw reads were preprocessed to remove errors, and CDR3 was defined by IMGT conventions from the conserved cysteine to phenylalanine. Clonality was computed as 1 minus the Shannon entropy, with the entropy normalized by log2 of the number of productive unique TCRs. Whether each scalp clone was CD4 or CD8 was inferred by checking scalp TCRbeta sequences against the CD4 and CD8 repertoires from sorted blood. TCRdb's version of the immuneACCESS table is confined to in-frame rearrangements and falls short of the full clone set. An unresolved V gene accounts for under half of the shortfall where checked; the remainder is of unknown origin. That table supplies the V and J calls and clone size; D and trimming were determined from the DNA. The sample records some 180,000 clones, 50% to 70% of which are singletons. The ten biggest clones cover 1.7% of the sample.

This clone was observed once. Its antigen target is currently unknown. Nothing much larger sits one base from this clone, and base qualities are not available. The cysteine opens and the phenylalanine closes a CDR3 of 15 amino acids. Of all the DNA, just the CDR3 is kept, 45 bases in frame from base 1. The germline V gene gives CDR1 as SGDLS and CDR2 as YYNGEE. V gives up 0 bases and J gives up 6 bases, and the segment between their germline ends measures 14 bases. Taken with the paper, the label for time point translates to: baseline before oral tofacitinib. Lesional scalp punch biopsies and peripheral blood were collected from alopecia areata patients. PBMCs were separated by density centrifugation and stained for CD3, CD4 and CD8, after which CD4+ and CD8+ T cells were sorted on a FACSAria.

Sequenced material: CD4+ T cells sorted from blood, taken at week 0. The sequence joins TRBV9 to TRBJ2-3; TRBD1 is a possible D gene, resting on 6 matching bases. This sequence originates from a human donor with alopecia areata. The CDR3 here reads CASSVAQGSIDTQYF. The DNA sequence is TGTGCCAGCAGCGTAGCGCAGGGGAGTATCGATACGCAGTATTTT.